The 24 T cell receptor beta chains reported below all come from one sample, sequenced in a study of T cell changes during pregnancy in multiple sclerosis. The protocol was immunoSEQ multiplex PCR, while the TCRdb copy is restricted to in-frame clones and leaves out a portion. The sample holds approximately 20,000 clones, about nine tenths seen once. The source was CD8+ T cells from peripheral blood mononuclear cells, collected in the third trimester of pregnancy. These receptors originate from a female donor in good health, enrolled as a control in a pregnancy study.

This clone was seen a few times. This sequence joins TRBV27 and TRBJ2-3, with 7 bases aligning to TRBD1. V shed 5 bases, J shed 7 bases, and the junction held 6 bases outside the gene matches. The CDR3 is 13 residues long. Germline V gives CDR1 MNHEY, CDR2 SMNVEV (reference sequence). CDR3 nucleotides: TGTGCCAGCAGTGACAGGGTCGCTTATACGCAGTATTTT. Translated, it gives CASSDRVAYTQYF.

The genes are TRBV5-1 and TRBJ1-2; D remains ambiguous. The germline CDR1 and CDR2 sequences are SGHRS and YFSETQ. V lost 1 base, J lost 0 bases, and 19 bases lay in between. The CDR3 is made up of 18 amino acids. CDR3 loop: CASSLTGVGSSANYGYTF. The DNA of the CDR3 is TGCGCCAGCAGCTTGACCGGGGTGGGGTCGTCAGCTAACTATGGCTACACCTTC. Variable domain in full (rest from reference TRBV5-1 and TRBJ1-2): KAGVTQTPRYLIKTRGQQVTLSCSPISGHRSVSWYQQTPGQGLQFLFEYFSETQRNKGNFPGRFSGRQFSNSRSEMNVSTLELGDSALYLCASSLTGVGSSANYGYTFGSGTRLTVV.

The chain is built from TRBV4-1 and TRBJ2-1, with D unclear. Looked up from germline, CDR1 is MGHRA and CDR2 is YSYEKL. V was trimmed by 3 bases and J by 9 bases, leaving 9 bases between them. The CDR3 spans 12 residues. The CDR3 here is CASSQSLSEQFF. The CDR3, as DNA: TGCGCCAGCAGCCAGAGCTTGAGTGAGCAGTTCTTC.

The CDR3 sequence is CASRVGTGPFPIYGYTF. CDR3 nucleotides: TGTGCCAGCAGGGTCGGGACAGGGCCGTTTCCCATCTATGGCTACACCTTC. The chain uses TRBV5-6 and TRBJ1-2; 9 bases align to TRBD1. The J segment lost 4 bases and the V segment lost 5 bases, leaving 15 bases of the junction unmatched. The CDR3 sequence is 17 residues long. Germline values: CDR1 SGHDT, CDR2 YYEEEE. Full variable domain (rest looked up from reference TRBV5-6 and TRBJ1-2): DAGVTQSPTHLIKTRGQQVTLRCSPKSGHDTVSWYQQALGQGPQFIFQYYEEEERQRGNFPDRFSGHQFPNYSSELNVNALLLGDSALYLCASRVGTGPFPIYGYTFGSGTRLTVV.

V gene TRBV28 combines with J gene TRBJ2-7; a possible D gene is TRBD1 (5 bases). V was trimmed by 3 bases and J by 0 bases, leaving 6 bases between them. Germline V gene data show CDR1 as MDHEN and CDR2 as SYDVKM. The CDR3 covers 13 residues. The CDR3 protein is CASSLTDSYEQYF. In DNA, the CDR3 is TGTGCCAGCAGTTTGACAGACTCCTACGAGCAGTACTTC.

This chain links TRBV15 with TRBJ1-2, with D uncertain. CDR1 is LNHNV, CDR2 YYDKDF, per germline (reference sequence). The V gene lost 1 base and the J gene lost 6 bases, with 15 bases spanning the gap. The CDR3 sequence is 15 residues long. CDR3 sequence reads: CATSRAGEDLNGYTF. DNA for the CDR3: TGTGCCACCAGCAGAGCCGGGGAGGATTTGAATGGCTACACCTTC.

J is TRBJ1-2 and V is TRBV4-3, with a weak D call TRBD1 (6 bases). Germline V gene data show CDR1 as LGHNA and CDR2 as YSLEER. The CDR3 is made up of 14 amino acids. The ends were cut back, 1 base at V and 8 bases at J, with 14 bases in the middle. CDR3: CASSQGGTLGGYTF. CDR3 sequence (DNA): TGCGCCAGCAGCCAAGGGGGGACACTGGGCGGCTACACCTTC.

The chain couples TRBV7-9 to TRBJ2-1; 8 bases agree with TRBD1. J gave up 7 bases and V 7 bases, and 12 bases lay outside the gene matches. Germline V lookup: CDR1 SEHNR, CDR2 FQNEAQ (reference sequence). The CDR3 is 15 residues long. CDR3 coding DNA: TGTGCCAGCACTCCGCCGCAGGGGGCGCGAAATGAGCAGTTCTTC. Its translation is CASTPPQGARNEQFF.

This clone has just a few counts. This chain connects TRBV28 to TRBJ1-2; tentatively, D is TRBD1 (5 bases). The germline V gene encodes CDR1 MDHEN and CDR2 SYDVKM. The germline V and J ends were trimmed by 4 bases and 5 bases, with 20 bases remaining between them. CDR3 size: 16 residues. The CDR3 DNA reads TGTGCCAGCAGTTCCAGATCGGGGGTCCTTGGGTATGGCTACACCTTC. It translates to CASSSRSGVLGYGYTF.

This sequence joins TRBV29-1 and TRBJ2-7, with 9 bases identical to TRBD1. The J segment lost 7 bases and the V segment lost 3 bases, leaving 7 bases of the junction unmatched. The CDR3 sequence is 13 residues long. The germline CDR1 and CDR2 sequences are SQVTM and ANQGSEA. The CDR3 region has the DNA TGCAGCGTTGACCCCGGGACAGGGCAGGAGCAGTACTTC. Translation: CSVDPGTGQEQYF.

The CDR3 sequence: CASSPQRGQGNQPQHF. The CDR3 coding sequence is TGCGCCAGCAGCCCCCAGCGGGGACAGGGGAATCAGCCCCAGCATTTT. V is TRBV10-1 and J is TRBJ1-5; 10 bases line up with TRBD1. The germline gives CDR1 WNHNN, CDR2 SYGVQD (reference sequence). V shed 6 bases, J shed 4 bases, and the junction held 9 bases outside the gene matches. There are 16 residues in the CDR3.

V usage is TRBV10-3 and J usage is TRBJ2-5, with 8 positions matching TRBD2. V lost 3 bases and J lost 2; bases outside the gene matches: 11. The length of the CDR3 is 17 residues. Per germline, CDR1 ENHRY and CDR2 SYGVKD. The CDR3 region has the DNA TGTGCCATCAGTGATACGACTCCGGGACTAGAACAAGAGACCCAGTACTTC. Protein sequence: CAISDTTPGLEQETQYF.

This clone occurred once. The V call is TRBV4-3, the J call TRBJ2-5; D remains unclear. The CDR3 spans 14 residues. V was cut by 4 bases and J by 5 bases, with 14 bases left in between. Germline V gene sequence: CDR1 LGHNA, CDR2 YSLEER. The CDR3 bases are TGCGCCAGCAGCCGGTCAGAGGATGCTGAGACCCAGTACTTC. Amino acids: CASSRSEDAETQYF.

The rearrangement joins TRBV27 to TRBJ2-2; D is uncertain. Trimming removed 5 bases at V and 6 bases at J, with 4 bases between. The germline CDR1 and CDR2 sequences are MNHEY and SMNVEV (reference sequence). The CDR3 spans 11 residues. The CDR3 protein is CASSRAGELFF. The CDR3 DNA reads as TGTGCCAGCAGTCGCGCCGGGGAGCTGTTTTTT.

As DNA, the CDR3 is TGTGCCAGCAGCTCCGGGACAGGGCGAGGCAATCAGCCCCAGCATTTT. This translates into CASSSGTGRGNQPQHF. The genes are TRBV5-6 and TRBJ1-5; 9 bases map to TRBD1. The germline gives CDR1 SGHDT, CDR2 YYEEEE. The CDR3 is 16 amino acids. V lost 3 bases, J lost 2 bases, and 6 bases stayed unmatched.

This chain connects TRBV4-3 to TRBJ1-1; TRBD1 aligns across 11 bases. J was trimmed by 11 bases and V by 1 base; bases with no gene match: 15. CDR1 is LGHNA and CDR2 is YSLEER in the germline V gene. The CDR3 spans 17 residues. CDR3: CASSQGTGGAYYEEAFF. As DNA, the CDR3 is TGCGCCAGCAGCCAAGGGACAGGGGGCGCGTACTATGAGGAGGCTTTCTTT.

This chain connects TRBV4-3 to TRBJ1-1; 7 bases line up with TRBD1. Losses at the gene ends were 0 bases for V and 1 base for J; bases not matched to a gene: 5. The length of the CDR3 is 16 residues. Germline CDR1 is LGHNA and CDR2 is YSLEER. The CDR3 coding sequence is TGCGCCAGCAGCCAAGAGACAGGGAATACGAACACTGAAGCTTTCTTT. The encoded protein is CASSQETGNTNTEAFF.

The genes are TRBV25-1 and TRBJ2-1; tentatively, D is TRBD1 (5 bases). In germline, CDR1 is MGHDK, CDR2 SYGVNS. Trimming removed 6 bases at V and 4 bases at J, with 7 bases between. The CDR3 is 12 amino acids. The CDR3 coding sequence is TGTGCCAGCAGAGGGGCTTACAATGAGCAGTTCTTC. It translates to CASRGAYNEQFF.

This clone was detected a few times. The rearrangement links TRBV10-2 to TRBJ1-6, with 10 bases matching TRBD1. Germline trimming cut 6 bases from V and 10 bases from J; bases unmatched to any gene: 6. CDR3 length equals 14 residues. Germline V gene lookup returns CDR1 WSHSY and CDR2 SAAADI. CDR3 sequence reads: CASSPDRGLSPLHF. Here the CDR3 DNA reads TGCGCCAGCAGCCCTGACAGGGGGCTCTCACCCCTCCACTTT.

The CDR3 sequence: CASSIGPDEQYF. The CDR3 coding sequence is TGTGCCAGCTCAATTGGGCCTGACGAGCAGTACTTC. The chain carries TRBV18 and TRBJ2-7; D gene ambiguous. The CDR3 has 12 amino acids. The V gene lost 5 bases and the J gene lost 5 bases, with 10 bases spanning the gap. Germline assignment: CDR1 KGHSH and CDR2 LQKENI.

Concerning this clone: One junction end disagrees with the germline gene, perhaps due to a read error. The J gene is TRBJ2-1, the V gene TRBV28; D perhaps matches TRBD2 (6 bases). This CDR3 is 16 amino acids long. Germline loops: CDR1 MDHEN, CDR2 SYDVKM. The DNA for the CDR3 is TGTGCCAGTAGTTTCGGGGGAGGCAGGCGGTACAATGAGCAGTTCTTC. It is translated as CASSFGGGRRYNEQFF.

The J gene is TRBJ1-1, the V gene TRBV4-3, with 9 nucleotides matching TRBD1. After removal of 0 bases from V and 0 bases from J, the junction contained 5 bases not matched to a gene. This CDR3 comprises 17 residues. CDR1 is LGHNA and CDR2 is YSLEER in the germline V gene. In DNA, the CDR3 is TGCGCCAGCAGCCAAGATTGGGACAGGGACATGAACACTGAAGCTTTCTTT. It translates to CASSQDWDRDMNTEAFF.

The CDR3 coding sequence is TGTGCCAGCAGTGAGGCAAGGACAGGGGGCTACAATGAGCAGTTCTTC. This translates into CASSEARTGGYNEQFF. The J gene is TRBJ2-1, the V gene TRBV6-1, with 10 positions matching TRBD1. The ends lost 3 bases at V and 3 bases at J; junction bases unmatched: 5. CDR3 size: 16 residues. Germline CDR1 reads MNHNS; CDR2 reads SASEGT.

The CDR3 DNA follows: TGTGCCAGTAACGCGCGGGGGACCATCTATGGCTACACCTTC. It translates to CASNARGTIYGYTF. V usage is TRBV19 and J usage is TRBJ1-2, with D possibly being TRBD1 (5 bases). Trimming cost V 7 bases and J 4 bases, with 16 bases left between them. This CDR3 has 14 amino acids. Germline V gives CDR1 LNHDA, CDR2 SQIVND (reference sequence).